These 28 T cell receptor beta chains share one sample of origin, sequenced in a study of neurological immune-mediated disorders. TCRdb called the 5' RACE reads again in MiXCR, with one record for every CDR3 protein. The sample consists of about 66,000 distinct CDR3 sequences, under 3.5% of them appearing once. The specimen was PBMCs. All receptors come from a man between 35 and 55 years old with multiple sclerosis.

This clonotype was recorded many times. The gene calls are TRBV5-1 and TRBJ2-1; a possible D gene is TRBD1 (6 bases). The CDR3 runs 13 residues. The ends were cut back, 4 bases at V and 5 bases at J, with 10 bases in the middle. Germline loops: CDR1 SGHRS, CDR2 YFSETQ. CDR3 nucleotides: TGCGCCAGCAGCCAGACAGGAGACAATGAGCAGTTCTTC. Translated, it gives CASSQTGDNEQFF.

With respect to this clonotype: This may be a read error, as it is one base from a much larger clone. V gene TRBV6-5 combines with J gene TRBJ1-4; 11 positions agree with TRBD1. After removal of 6 bases from V and 0 bases from J, the junction contained 6 bases not matched to a gene. The CDR3 has 17 residues. The germline CDR1 and CDR2 sequences are MNHEY and SVGAGI. CDR3 sequence: CASSLWGQGATNEKLFF. CDR3 in DNA: TGTGCCAGCAGCCTATGGGGACAGGGGGCAACTAATGAAAAACTGTTTTTT.

This clonotype showed up many times. The rearrangement links TRBV5-1 to TRBJ1-1, with TRBD1 identical over 7 bases. V dropped 5 bases and J dropped 1; count of bases not matched to a gene: 2. Germline CDR1 reads SGHRS; CDR2 reads YFSETQ. This CDR3 is built from 13 residues. The chain's CDR3 is CASREGANTEAFF. DNA for the CDR3: TGCGCCAGCAGGGAGGGGGCGAACACTGAAGCTTTCTTT.

Ten or more counts support this clonotype. The chain recombines TRBV20-1 with TRBJ2-7; TRBD2 agrees at 9 bases. V shed 6 bases and J 1 base; nucleotides not matched to a gene: 7. The CDR3 sequence is 14 residues long. CDR1 is DFQATT, CDR2 SNEGSKA, per germline (reference sequence). The CDR3 DNA is TGCAGTGCGGGGAGCGGGGGGCAATCCTACGAGCAGTACTTC. It translates to CSAGSGGQSYEQYF.

This clonotype was seen many times. The chain links TRBV7-8 to TRBJ2-3; a weak D match, TRBD1 (5 bases). CDR3 length equals 14 residues. Germline assignment: CDR1 SGHVS and CDR2 FQNEAQ. Trimming shortened V by 3 bases and J by 3 bases, and 10 bases separated the two germline ends. CDR3 sequence (DNA): TGTGCCAGCAGCTTCAGGGTTGGGACAGATACGCAGTATTTT. Protein: CASSFRVGTDTQYF.

This clonotype has at least ten counts. The rearrangement joins TRBV6-5 to TRBJ1-3; no clear D. This CDR3 has 15 amino acids. Between the trimmed V and J ends, which lost 4 bases and 0 bases, there was a span of 10 bases. Germline assignment: CDR1 MNHEY and CDR2 SVGAGI. DNA for the CDR3: TGTGCCAGCAGTTCCCCCAGAAGCTCTGGAAACACCATATATTTT. Translating gives CASSSPRSSGNTIYF.

This clonotype was detected many times. The V and J genes are TRBV15 and TRBJ2-5; D gene unclear. CDR1 LNHNV and CDR2 YYDKDF come from the germline V gene (reference sequence). The germline V and J ends were trimmed by 1 base and 9 bases, with 9 bases remaining between them. This CDR3 has 12 residues. CDR3 bases: TGTGCCACCAGCAGAGTGGGGTTGGCCCAGTACTTC. Translating it yields CATSRVGLAQYF.

This clonotype was counted at least ten times. The chain carries TRBV2 and TRBJ2-7; no reliable D call. This CDR3 is 11 amino acids long. The V gene's germline CDR1 is SNHLY and CDR2 FYNNEI. V was shortened by 5 bases and J by 0 bases, with 2 bases between the two germline ends. CDR3 nucleotides: TGTGCCAGCAGTAACTCCTACGAGCAGTACTTC. It is translated as CASSNSYEQYF. The full variable domain, its missing parts supplied by reference TRBV2 and TRBJ2-7, is EPEVTQTPSHQVTQMGQEVILRCVPISNHLYFYWYRQILGQKVEFLVSFYNNEISEKSEIFDDQFSVERPDGSNFTLKIRSTKLEDSAMYFCASSNSYEQYFGPGTRLTVT.

In its sample, this clonotype is medium-sized. The CDR3 DNA is TGCGCCAGCAGCTTATTAGCGGTCAATGAGCAGTTCTTC. Translating it yields CASSLLAVNEQFF. The chain has TRBV5-1 and TRBJ2-1, with D tentatively TRBD2 (6 bases). The V gene lost 2 bases and the J gene lost 6 bases, with 9 bases spanning the gap. The CDR3 has 13 amino acids. Germline V gene data show CDR1 as SGHRS and CDR2 as YFSETQ.

This clonotype was found a few times. This chain joins TRBV7-9 and TRBJ2-1, with a tentative D call TRBD2 (6 bases). The ends were cut back, 5 bases at V and 4 bases at J, with 18 bases in the middle. The CDR3 totals 16 residues. Germline CDR1 and CDR2: SEHNR and FQNEAQ (reference sequence). CDR3 in DNA: TGTGCCAGCAGCCCCCGGGGCGGGGCGGGGTACAATGAGCAGTTCTTC. Encoded protein: CASSPRGGAGYNEQFF. The whole variable domain, filled in from reference TRBV7-9 and TRBJ2-1, reads DTGVSQNPRHKITKRGQNVTFRCDPISEHNRLYWYRQTLGQGPEFLTYFQNEAQLEKSRLLSDRFSAERPKGSFSTLEIQRTEQGDSAMYLCASSPRGGAGYNEQFFGPGTRLTVL.

This clonotype has a count of ten or more. The rearrangement links TRBV11-2 to TRBJ2-3, with D perhaps matching TRBD2 (6 bases). The CDR3 extends over 16 amino acids. Between the trimmed V and J ends, which lost 1 base and 3 bases, there was a span of 14 bases. Germline V gene sequence: CDR1 SGHAT, CDR2 FQNNGV. This CDR3 is CASSLARAAGTDTQYF. The CDR3 nucleotides are TGTGCCAGCAGCTTAGCTAGGGCCGCGGGGACAGATACGCAGTATTTT.

This rearrangement joins TRBV27 to TRBJ2-3; 12 bases line up with TRBD2. This CDR3 contains 19 residues. V shed 2 bases, J shed 7 bases, and the junction held 16 bases outside the gene matches. Germline CDR1 reads MNHEY; CDR2 reads SMNVEV (reference sequence). The CDR3 nucleotides are TGTGCCAGCAGTTTAGGGCTCCCTAAGACTAGCGGGAGTGGGTATACGCAGTATTTT. This sequence encodes CASSLGLPKTSGSGYTQYF.

This clonotype came up many times. The chain has TRBV7-9 and TRBJ2-1, with TRBD2 matching 7 bases. CDR1 and CDR2 (germline): SEHNR, FQNEAQ (reference sequence). CDR3 length equals 16 residues. The V gene end was trimmed by 5 bases and the J gene end by 0 bases; junction bases not matched to a gene: 7. CDR3 loop: CASSPREGFSYNEQFF. The CDR3 DNA reads as TGTGCCAGCAGCCCGAGGGAGGGTTTCTCCTACAATGAGCAGTTCTTC.

In its sample, this clonotype was seen many times. The rearrangement links TRBV5-1 to TRBJ2-7; TRBD2 agrees at 13 bases. V was clipped by 3 bases and J by 2 bases; unmatched bases: 2. Germline CDR1 and CDR2: SGHRS and YFSETQ. The CDR3 is 15 residues long. The CDR3, as DNA: TGCGCCAGCAGCTCAGGGACTAGCGGGGCCTACGAGCAGTACTTC. Protein sequence: CASSSGTSGAYEQYF.

At least ten counts were recorded for this clonotype. The J gene is TRBJ2-3, the V gene TRBV9; no clear D. CDR1 is SGDLS and CDR2 is YYNGEE in the germline V gene. This CDR3 is 16 amino acids long. The V and J ends lost 0 bases and 0 bases respectively, with 11 bases between them. The CDR3 here is CASSVALVASTDTQYF. The CDR3 region has the DNA TGTGCCAGCAGCGTAGCTTTGGTAGCCAGCACAGATACGCAGTATTTT.

There are a few counts of this clonotype. This chain connects TRBV5-1 to TRBJ2-6; D is unresolved. Per the germline V gene, CDR1 is SGHRS and CDR2 is YFSETQ. CDR3 size: 17 residues. V lost 0 bases, J lost 0 bases, and 10 bases lay in between. This chain's CDR3 is CASSLGVTHSGANVLTF. CDR3 nucleotide sequence: TGCGCCAGCAGCTTGGGGGTCACCCACTCTGGGGCCAACGTCCTGACTTTC. The full variable domain, completed using reference TRBV5-1 and TRBJ2-6, is KAGVTQTPRYLIKTRGQQVTLSCSPISGHRSVSWYQQTPGQGLQFLFEYFSETQRNKGNFPGRFSGRQFSNSRSEMNVSTLELGDSALYLCASSLGVTHSGANVLTFGAGSRLTVL.

The table lists this clonotype with a few counts. A much bigger clone sits one base away, suggesting this may be a read error. The chain recombines TRBV9 with TRBJ2-7, with D possibly matching TRBD1 (6 bases). CDR3 length equals 13 residues. Trimming left V 3 bases short and J 4 bases short, with 11 bases between. Germline V gene sequence: CDR1 SGDLS, CDR2 YYNGEE. CDR3 DNA sequence: TGTGCCAGCAGCGCCACGGACAGTTACGAGCAGTACTTC. Encoded protein: CASSATDSYEQYF.

This clonotype showed up many times. The V gene is TRBV7-6, the J gene TRBJ2-5, with 12 bases matching TRBD2. Germline values: CDR1 SGHVS, CDR2 FNYEAQ. With 4 bases clipped from V and 7 bases from J, the junction kept 7 bases outside the gene matches. CDR3 length: 15 residues. CDR3 in amino acids: CASSSLAGGPGTQYF. CDR3 nucleotides: TGTGCCAGCAGCTCCCTAGCGGGGGGGCCTGGGACCCAGTACTTC.

This clonotype showed up many times. Here the CDR3 DNA reads TGCAGTGCTAGAGTCTATGGGACAGGGGATGGCTACACCTTC. Residues: CSARVYGTGDGYTF. The chain is built from TRBV20-1 and TRBJ1-2, with 10 bases fitting TRBD1. Germline V CDR1 and CDR2: DFQATT, SNEGSKA (reference sequence). Trimming removed 1 base from V and 6 bases from J; junction bases left unmatched: 5. The CDR3 sequence is 14 residues long.

This clonotype was counted ten times or more. The chain combines TRBV2 with TRBJ1-2; the D gene is possibly TRBD1 (5 bases). V was pared by 4 bases and J by 6 bases, with 18 bases between. Germline V lookup: CDR1 SNHLY, CDR2 FYNNEI. CDR3 length: 15 residues. The CDR3 sequence is CASSASNPGLHGYTF. The CDR3 bases are TGTGCCAGCAGTGCCTCAAATCCGGGACTCCATGGCTACACCTTC.

This clonotype was observed at least ten times. The chain uses TRBV6-6 and TRBJ2-1; TRBD2 matches 8 bases. This CDR3 has 16 amino acids. Germline CDR1 reads MNHNY; CDR2 reads SVGAGI (reference sequence). V trimming: 2 bases; J trimming: 1 base; junction bases outside the gene matches: 4. The chain's CDR3 is CASSYAGGQSYNEQFF. The DNA of the CDR3 is TGTGCCAGCAGTTACGCGGGGGGCCAATCCTACAATGAGCAGTTCTTC.

This clonotype was recorded at least ten times. The V and J genes are TRBV5-6 and TRBJ2-7, with D perhaps TRBD1 or TRBD2 (6 bases each). This CDR3 is built from 13 residues. The germline V gene encodes CDR1 SGHDT and CDR2 YYEEEE. V was pared by 4 bases and J by 7 bases, with 15 bases between. The CDR3 coding sequence is TGTGCCAGCAGCCCTGTAGGGGGGCGGGAGCAGTACTTC. Translation: CASSPVGGREQYF.

This clonotype was detected many times. The J gene is TRBJ2-7, the V gene TRBV7-9; a possible D gene is TRBD1 (5 bases). Germline loops: CDR1 SEHNR, CDR2 FQNEAQ (reference sequence). The CDR3 loop spans 14 amino acids. The germline V and J ends were trimmed by 5 bases and 2 bases, with 13 bases remaining between them. The chain's CDR3 is CASSPPPRAYEQYF. The CDR3 coding sequence is TGTGCCAGCAGCCCGCCCCCCAGGGCCTACGAGCAGTACTTC.

Ten or more counts support this clonotype. CDR3 DNA sequence: TGTGCCAGCAGTCACAACGGACACCTAGTCTACGAGCAGTACTTC. This encodes CASSHNGHLVYEQYF. V and J are TRBV6-5 and TRBJ2-7; the D gene is possibly TRBD1 (5 bases). Germline CDR1 is MNHEY and CDR2 is SVGAGI. The CDR3 has 15 residues. Deletions cut 5 bases from V and 3 bases from J, with 17 bases between.

This clonotype was seen ten or more times. The chain has TRBV6-5 and TRBJ1-3; D not resolved. Germline CDR1 is MNHEY and CDR2 is SVGAGI. V was shortened by 1 base and J by 2 bases, with 9 bases between the two germline ends. This CDR3 region has 15 residues. The CDR3 sequence is CASSYFGGTGNTIYF. The CDR3 DNA follows: TGTGCCAGCAGTTACTTTGGTGGGACTGGAAACACCATATATTTT.

This clonotype was seen repeatedly, ten times or more. The V and J genes are TRBV10-3 and TRBJ2-3, with D uncertain. Germline V CDR1 and CDR2: ENHRY, SYGVKD. Deletions cut 4 bases from V and 0 bases from J, with 11 bases between. The CDR3 runs to 15 residues. In DNA, the CDR3 is TGTGCCATCAGTGCGGACCAAAGAAGCACAGATACGCAGTATTTT. This codes for CAISADQRSTDTQYF.

As regards this clonotype: Since a much larger clone is just one base distant, this may be a read error. The chain combines TRBV12-3 or TRBV12-4 with TRBJ2-5; tentatively, D is TRBD2 (5 bases). The CDR3 covers 12 residues. The CDR3 loop reads CDSRRELETQYF. The CDR3 nucleotides are TGTGACAGCAGAAGGGAGCTGGAGACCCAGTACTTC.

This clonotype has at least ten counts. The CDR3 region has the DNA TGCAGCGTTGAAGATCAACAGGGGTATGGCTACACCTTC. Translating it yields CSVEDQQGYGYTF. The rearrangement joins TRBV29-1 to TRBJ1-2; the match to TRBD1 covers 7 bases. The J segment lost 5 bases and the V segment lost 0 bases, leaving 3 bases of the junction unmatched. This CDR3 contains 13 residues. Per germline, CDR1 SQVTM and CDR2 ANQGSEA.